This T cell receptor beta chain was sequenced in a study of T-cell memory formation after mild COVID-19. Study information: Most TCR clusters belonged to a single donor.

This clonotype showed up just a few times. What it recognizes is unknown. TCRdb recomputed calls from the 5' RACE reads with MiXCR, one row per CDR3 protein. The sample contains over 300,000 distinct CDR3 sequences, approximately 22% of which appear only once. Study-wide results and caveats: Memory cells collected pre-infection included some clones that later responded, suggesting cross-reactive memory joined. Clones shrinking between day 15 and 85 showed a balanced CD4/CD8 split, and those that grew later tilted toward CD4+.

Between the trimmed V and J ends, which lost 6 bases and 4 bases, there was a span of 14 bases. The CDR3 covers 14 residues. Germline V lookup: CDR1 MNHEY, CDR2 SVGAGI. The receptor was derived from a man aged 18 to 35 who had mild COVID-19 (a few samples of this study predate the infection). Cell type and time point are not known. The chain employs TRBV6-5 and TRBJ2-3; tentatively, D is TRBD1 or TRBD2 (5 bases each). Sequences were obtained from PBMCs or a T cell subset sorted from them (not recorded which). The CDR3 sequence is CASRHPRGADTQYF. In DNA form, the CDR3 reads TGTGCCAGCAGGCACCCCCGGGGCGCAGATACGCAGTATTTT.